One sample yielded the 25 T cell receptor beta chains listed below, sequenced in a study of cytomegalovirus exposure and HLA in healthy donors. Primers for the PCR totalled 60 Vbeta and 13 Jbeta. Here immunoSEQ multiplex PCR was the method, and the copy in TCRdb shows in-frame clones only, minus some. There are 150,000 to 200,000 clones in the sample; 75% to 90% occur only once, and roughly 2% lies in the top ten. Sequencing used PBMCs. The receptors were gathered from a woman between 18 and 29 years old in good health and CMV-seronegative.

In DNA form, the CDR3 reads TGTGCCAGCAGCACGGGACTAGCGGCGAACGAGCAGTACTTC. Encoded protein: CASSTGLAANEQYF. The chain carries TRBV7-2 and TRBJ2-7; 11 bases line up with TRBD2. Germline values: CDR1 SGHTA, CDR2 FQGNSA. The CDR3 covers 14 residues. After removal of 5 bases from V and 5 bases from J, the junction contained 5 bases not matched to a gene.

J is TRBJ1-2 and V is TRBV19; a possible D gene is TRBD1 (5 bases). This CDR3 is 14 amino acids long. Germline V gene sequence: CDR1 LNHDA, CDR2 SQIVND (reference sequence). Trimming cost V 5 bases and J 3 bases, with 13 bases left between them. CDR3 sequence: CASSWTSQDYGYTF. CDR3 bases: TGTGCCAGTAGTTGGACAAGTCAGGACTATGGCTACACCTTC.

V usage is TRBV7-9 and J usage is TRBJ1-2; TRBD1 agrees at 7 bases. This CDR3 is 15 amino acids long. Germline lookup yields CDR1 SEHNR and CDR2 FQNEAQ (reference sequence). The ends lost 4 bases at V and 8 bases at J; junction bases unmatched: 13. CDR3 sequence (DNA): TGTGCCAGCAGCTCCTTCCAGGGGGGATCCGGGGGCTACACCTTC. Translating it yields CASSSFQGGSGGYTF.

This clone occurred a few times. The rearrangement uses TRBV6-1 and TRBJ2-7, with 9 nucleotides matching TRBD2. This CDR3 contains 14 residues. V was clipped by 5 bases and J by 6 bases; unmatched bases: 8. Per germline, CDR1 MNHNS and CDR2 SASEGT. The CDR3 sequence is CASSLAGVPREQYF. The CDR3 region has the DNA TGTGCCAGCAGTTTAGCGGGAGTCCCACGCGAGCAGTACTTC.

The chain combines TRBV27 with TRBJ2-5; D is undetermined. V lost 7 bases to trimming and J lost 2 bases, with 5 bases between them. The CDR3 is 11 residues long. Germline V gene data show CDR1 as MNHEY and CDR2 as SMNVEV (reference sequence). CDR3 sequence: CASTYQETQYF. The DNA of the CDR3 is TGTGCCAGCACTTATCAAGAGACCCAGTACTTC.

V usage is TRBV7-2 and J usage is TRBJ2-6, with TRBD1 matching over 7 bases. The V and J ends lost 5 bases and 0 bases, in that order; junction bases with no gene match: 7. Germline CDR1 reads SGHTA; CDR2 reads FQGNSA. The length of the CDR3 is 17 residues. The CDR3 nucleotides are TGTGCCAGCAGCCAGGGGGTGAGGTCCTCTGGGGCCAACGTCCTGACTTTC. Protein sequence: CASSQGVRSSGANVLTF.

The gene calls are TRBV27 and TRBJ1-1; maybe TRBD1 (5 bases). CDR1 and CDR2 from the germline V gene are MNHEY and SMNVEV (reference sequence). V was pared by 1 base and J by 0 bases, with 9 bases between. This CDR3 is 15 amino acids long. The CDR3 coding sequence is TGTGCCAGCAGTTTATTTCAGGGCATGAACACTGAAGCTTTCTTT. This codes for CASSLFQGMNTEAFF.

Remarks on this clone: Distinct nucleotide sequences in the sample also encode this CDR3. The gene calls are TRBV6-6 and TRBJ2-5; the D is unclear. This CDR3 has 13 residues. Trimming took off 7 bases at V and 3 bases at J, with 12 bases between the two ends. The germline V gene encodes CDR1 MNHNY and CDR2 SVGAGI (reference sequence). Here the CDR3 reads CASIRAPEETQYF. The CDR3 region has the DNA TGTGCCAGCATAAGAGCTCCGGAAGAGACCCAGTACTTC.

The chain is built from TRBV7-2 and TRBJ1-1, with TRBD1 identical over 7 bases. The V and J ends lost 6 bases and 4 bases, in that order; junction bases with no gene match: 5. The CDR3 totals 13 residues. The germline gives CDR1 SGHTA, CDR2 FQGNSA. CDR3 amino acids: CASSEQGITEAFF. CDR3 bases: TGTGCCAGCAGTGAACAGGGGATCACTGAAGCTTTCTTT.

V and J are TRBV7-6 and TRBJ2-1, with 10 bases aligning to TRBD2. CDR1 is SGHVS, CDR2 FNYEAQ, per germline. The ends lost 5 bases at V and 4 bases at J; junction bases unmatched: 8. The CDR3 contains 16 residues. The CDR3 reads CASSPTSGTSYNEQFF. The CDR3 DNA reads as TGTGCCAGCAGCCCCACTAGCGGGACAAGTTACAATGAGCAGTTCTTC. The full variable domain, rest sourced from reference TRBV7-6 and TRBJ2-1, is GAGVSQSPRYKVTKRGQDVALRCDPISGHVSLYWYRQALGQGPEFLTYFNYEAQQDKSGLPNDRFSAERPEGSISTLTIQRTEQRDSAMYRCASSPTSGTSYNEQFFGPGTRLTVL.

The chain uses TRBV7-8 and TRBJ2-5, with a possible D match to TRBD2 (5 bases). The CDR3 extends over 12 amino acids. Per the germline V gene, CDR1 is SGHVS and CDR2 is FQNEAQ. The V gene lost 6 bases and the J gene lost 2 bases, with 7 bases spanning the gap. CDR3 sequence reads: CASRKRQETQYF. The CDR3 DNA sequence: TGTGCCAGCAGGAAGCGGCAAGAGACCCAGTACTTC.

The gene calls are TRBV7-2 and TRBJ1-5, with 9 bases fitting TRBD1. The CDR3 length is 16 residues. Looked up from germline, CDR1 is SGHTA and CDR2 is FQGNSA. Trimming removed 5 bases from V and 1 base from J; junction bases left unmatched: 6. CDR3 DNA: TGTGCCAGCAGCCCAGGGACAGGGTTGAGCAATCAGCCCCAGCATTTT. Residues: CASSPGTGLSNQPQHF. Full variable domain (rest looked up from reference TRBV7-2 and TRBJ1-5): GAGVSQSPSNKVTEKGKDVELRCDPISGHTALYWYRQSLGQGLEFLIYFQGNSAPDKSGLPSDRFSAERTGGSVSTLTIQRTQQEDSAVYLCASSPGTGLSNQPQHFGDGTRLSIL.

The CDR3 sequence: CASSSSLNQPQHF. CDR3 in DNA: TGTGCCAGCAGTTCTTCCTTGAATCAGCCCCAGCATTTT. The chain uses TRBV27 and TRBJ1-5; D unresolved. The CDR3 is 13 residues long. Deletions cut 4 bases from V and 4 bases from J, with 8 bases between. CDR1 and CDR2 (germline): MNHEY, SMNVEV (reference sequence).

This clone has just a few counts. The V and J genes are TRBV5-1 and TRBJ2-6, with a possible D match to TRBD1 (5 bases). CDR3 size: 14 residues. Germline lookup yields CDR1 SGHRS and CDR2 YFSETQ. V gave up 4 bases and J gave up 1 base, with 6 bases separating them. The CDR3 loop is CASSTGSGANVLTF. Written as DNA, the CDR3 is TGCGCCAGCAGCACAGGTTCTGGGGCCAACGTCCTGACTTTC.

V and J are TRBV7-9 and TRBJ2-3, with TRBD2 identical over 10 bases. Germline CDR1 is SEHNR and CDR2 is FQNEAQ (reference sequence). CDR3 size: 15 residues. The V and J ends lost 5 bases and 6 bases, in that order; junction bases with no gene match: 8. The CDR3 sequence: CASSQASGSGDTQYF. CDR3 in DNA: TGTGCCAGCAGCCAGGCTAGCGGGAGTGGGGATACGCAGTATTTT. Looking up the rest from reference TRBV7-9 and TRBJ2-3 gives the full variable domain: DTGVSQNPRHKITKRGQNVTFRCDPISEHNRLYWYRQTLGQGPEFLTYFQNEAQLEKSRLLSDRFSAERPKGSFSTLEIQRTEQGDSAMYLCASSQASGSGDTQYFGPGTRLTVL.

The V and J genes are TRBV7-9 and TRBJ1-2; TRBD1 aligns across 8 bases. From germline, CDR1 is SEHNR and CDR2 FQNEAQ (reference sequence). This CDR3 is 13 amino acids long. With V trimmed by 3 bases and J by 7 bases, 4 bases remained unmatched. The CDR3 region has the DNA TGTGCCAGCAGCTTCGGACAGGGCGGTGGCTACACCTTC. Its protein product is CASSFGQGGGYTF.

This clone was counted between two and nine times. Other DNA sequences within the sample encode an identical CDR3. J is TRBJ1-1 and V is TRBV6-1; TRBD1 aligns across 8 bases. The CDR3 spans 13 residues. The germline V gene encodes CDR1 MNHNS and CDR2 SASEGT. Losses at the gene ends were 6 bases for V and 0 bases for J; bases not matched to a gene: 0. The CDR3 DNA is TGTGCCAGCAGACAGGGGGTGAACACTGAAGCTTTCTTT. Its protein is CASRQGVNTEAFF.

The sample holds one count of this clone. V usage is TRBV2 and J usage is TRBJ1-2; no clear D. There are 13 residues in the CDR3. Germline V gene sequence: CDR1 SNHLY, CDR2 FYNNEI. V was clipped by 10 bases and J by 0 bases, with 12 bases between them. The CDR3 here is CATRDGANYGYTF. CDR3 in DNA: TGTGCCACTAGAGACGGAGCTAACTATGGCTACACCTTC. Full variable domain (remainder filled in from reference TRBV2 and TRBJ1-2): EPEVTQTPSHQVTQMGQEVILRCVPISNHLYFYWYRQILGQKVEFLVSFYNNEISEKSEIFDDQFSVERPDGSNFTLKIRSTKLEDSAMYFCATRDGANYGYTFGSGTRLTVV.

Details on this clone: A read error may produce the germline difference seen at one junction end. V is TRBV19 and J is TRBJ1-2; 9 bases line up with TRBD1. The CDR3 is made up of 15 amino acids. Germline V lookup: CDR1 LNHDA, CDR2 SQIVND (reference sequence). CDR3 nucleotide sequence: TGTGCCAGTAGAATAGGAGACAGGGGGTCTGGCGGCTACACCTTC. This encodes CASRIGDRGSGGYTF.

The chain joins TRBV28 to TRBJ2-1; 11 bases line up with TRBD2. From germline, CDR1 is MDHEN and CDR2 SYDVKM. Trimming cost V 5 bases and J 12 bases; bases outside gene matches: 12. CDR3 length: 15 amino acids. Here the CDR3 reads CASSAVGLAVVSQFF. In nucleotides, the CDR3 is TGTGCCAGCAGTGCCGTGGGACTAGCGGTAGTCTCGCAGTTCTTC.

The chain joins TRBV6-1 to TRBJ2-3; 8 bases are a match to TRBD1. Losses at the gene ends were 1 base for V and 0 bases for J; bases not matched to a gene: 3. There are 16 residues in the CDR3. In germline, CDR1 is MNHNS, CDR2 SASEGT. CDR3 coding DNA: TGTGCCAGCAGTGAAGTGGGGACAGGCAGCACAGATACGCAGTATTTT. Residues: CASSEVGTGSTDTQYF.

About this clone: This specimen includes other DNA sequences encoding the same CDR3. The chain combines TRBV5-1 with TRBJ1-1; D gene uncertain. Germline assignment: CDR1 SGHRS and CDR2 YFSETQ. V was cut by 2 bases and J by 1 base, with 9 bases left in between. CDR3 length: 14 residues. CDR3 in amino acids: CASSFTVENTEAFF. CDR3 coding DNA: TGCGCCAGCAGCTTCACAGTGGAGAACACTGAAGCTTTCTTT.

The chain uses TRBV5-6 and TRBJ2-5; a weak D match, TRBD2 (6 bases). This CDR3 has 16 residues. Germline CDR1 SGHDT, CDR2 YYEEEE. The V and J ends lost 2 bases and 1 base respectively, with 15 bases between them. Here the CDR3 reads CASSLLDGGSQETQYF. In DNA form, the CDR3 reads TGTGCCAGCAGCTTACTTGACGGGGGTTCCCAAGAGACCCAGTACTTC.

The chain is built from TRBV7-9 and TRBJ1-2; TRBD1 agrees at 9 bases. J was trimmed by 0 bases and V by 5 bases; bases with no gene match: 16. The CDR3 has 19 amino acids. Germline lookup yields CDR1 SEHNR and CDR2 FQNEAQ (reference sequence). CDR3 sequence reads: CASSPTLVLGTGPNYGYTF. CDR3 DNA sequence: TGTGCCAGCAGCCCAACGCTAGTACTAGGGACAGGGCCTAACTATGGCTACACCTTC.

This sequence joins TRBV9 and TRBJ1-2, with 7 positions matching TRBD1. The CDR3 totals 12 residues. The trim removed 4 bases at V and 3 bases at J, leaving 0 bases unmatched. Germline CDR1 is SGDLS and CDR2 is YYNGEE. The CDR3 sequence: CASSQGDYGYTF. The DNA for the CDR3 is TGTGCCAGCAGCCAGGGGGACTATGGCTACACCTTC.